This T cell receptor (beta chain) was recovered during a study of neurological immune-mediated disorders. V lost 6 bases to trimming and J lost 1 base, with 7 bases between them. The CDR3 consists of 13 residues. The germline V gene encodes CDR1 LGHDT and CDR2 YNNKEL (reference sequence). This clonotype has a handful of counts. One base away lies a much larger clone, so this may be a sequencing read error. The cDNA came from 5'RACE, which used 10-nucleotide random UMIs. TCRdb itself ran the 5' RACE reads through MiXCR, one entry per CDR3 protein. The data show approximately 50,000 distinct CDR3 sequences, with around 3.4% seen just once and about 6% held by the top ten.

The chain has TRBV3-1 and TRBJ2-1; D remains unclear. This TCR came from a man aged 40-49 years with multiple sclerosis. Sequenced input: PBMCs. This chain's CDR3 is CASSPRSYNEQFF. The DNA of the CDR3 is TGTGCCAGCAGTCCAAGATCCTACAATGAGCAGTTCTTC.